The T cell receptor (beta chain) described here comes from a study of naive and memory T cell subsets. Germline V gene lookup returns CDR1 SGHTA and CDR2 FQGTGA. The CDR3 extends over 13 amino acids. Cells stained for CD3, CD4, CD8, CD45RA, CD27 and viability were sorted into four CD45RA/CD27 subsets. Study outcomes and limitations: There was no ground truth to check naive and memory subset results.

As to this clonotype: Antigen specificity is unknown. A much larger clone is a single base away; this may be a read error.

The beta constant-region primer was an equimolar mix of two oligonucleotides covering TRBC1 and TRBC2. MiXCR, run by TCRdb on the UMI-ligation and nested PCR reads, gives a single entry per CDR3 protein. Of roughly 98,000 distinct CDR3 sequences listed, 5.5% to 8.5% are singletons. This TCR came from a human donor in good health. The rearrangement links TRBV7-3 to TRBJ2-2; D gene ambiguous. Sequencing was performed on central memory CD4+ T cells from blood. CDR3 in amino acids: CVSSFSYTGELFF. CDR3 nucleotide sequence: TGTGTCAGCAGCTTTTCTTATACCGGGGAGCTGTTTTTT.